Listed here are 6 T cell receptor beta chains from one sample, sequenced in a study of blood T cell repertoires in COVID-19. Only in-frame clones appear in the TCRdb table, and some are missing; sequencing was by immunoSEQ multiplex PCR. The data show 150,000 to 200,000 clones, approximately 86% seen once. Sequencing was performed on PBMCs or T cells enriched from blood (not recorded which). Receptors originate from a middle-aged woman in a cohort exposed to, infected with or recovered from COVID-19 (not recorded which).

The chain is built from TRBV10-3 and TRBJ2-1; 10 bases map to TRBD1. The trim removed 6 bases at V and 6 bases at J, leaving 2 bases unmatched. CDR3 size: 13 residues. Germline V gene sequence: CDR1 ENHRY, CDR2 SYGVKD. CDR3 in amino acids: CAISWDRGNEQFF. For the CDR3, the DNA is TGTGCCATCAGCTGGGACAGGGGCAATGAGCAGTTCTTC.

V is TRBV11-3 and J is TRBJ2-5, with 7 bases matching TRBD1. J was trimmed by 6 bases and V by 4 bases; bases with no gene match: 11. The length of the CDR3 is 15 residues. Germline V lookup: CDR1 SGHNT, CDR2 YENEEA. The CDR3 sequence: CASSSGVDRVKTQYF. The CDR3 DNA follows: TGTGCCAGCAGCTCCGGAGTTGACAGGGTGAAGACCCAGTACTTC.

CDR3 sequence (DNA): TGTGCCAGCAGCTTACTAACAGGGGTCGGCACTGAAGCTTTCTTT. Its protein product is CASSLLTGVGTEAFF. The chain uses TRBV7-2 and TRBJ1-1, with TRBD1 matching 7 bases. Germline assignment: CDR1 SGHTA and CDR2 FQGNSA. The ends lost 2 bases at V and 4 bases at J; junction bases unmatched: 7. CDR3 length: 15 amino acids.

The chain is built from TRBV2 and TRBJ2-3, with 8 bases fitting TRBD2. The germline V gene encodes CDR1 SNHLY and CDR2 FYNNEI. Trimming at V came to 8 bases and at J to 1 base, leaving 5 bases not matched to a gene. This CDR3 has 14 residues. Written as DNA, the CDR3 is TGTGCCAGCCTCGGGACTAGAGGCACAGATACGCAGTATTTT. Translated, it gives CASLGTRGTDTQYF. Full variable domain (rest looked up from reference TRBV2 and TRBJ2-3): EPEVTQTPSHQVTQMGQEVILRCVPISNHLYFYWYRQILGQKVEFLVSFYNNEISEKSEIFDDQFSVERPDGSNFTLKIRSTKLEDSAMYFCASLGTRGTDTQYFGPGTRLTVL.

This chain uses TRBV18 with TRBJ2-7; 7 positions match TRBD1. V shed 2 bases, J shed 3 bases, and the junction held 4 bases outside the gene matches. Germline CDR1 KGHSH, CDR2 LQKENI. CDR3 length: 14 amino acids. The CDR3, as DNA: TGTGCCAGCTCACCAAGGGACAGCCTCTACGAGCAGTACTTC. Translated: CASSPRDSLYEQYF.

The J gene is TRBJ1-1, the V gene TRBV5-1; TRBD1 aligns across 7 bases. Germline V lookup: CDR1 SGHRS, CDR2 YFSETQ. V shed 1 base, J shed 4 bases, and the junction held 13 bases outside the gene matches. The CDR3 extends over 17 amino acids. Written as DNA, the CDR3 is TGCGCCAGCAGCTTGACTCCTGGAGGGTCAGGGGGCACTGAAGCTTTCTTT. This encodes CASSLTPGGSGGTEAFF.